One and the same sample provided the 27 T cell receptor beta chains below, sequenced in a study of shared clonotypes between healthy human individuals. Assay: immunoSEQ multiplex PCR; the TCRdb copy retains only in-frame clones and omits some. This table holds approximately 2.4 million clones, around 95% found once. Sequencing used naive CD4+ T cells sorted from blood. The subset was: CD45RA+ positively selected. All receptors come from a man aged 18 to 29 in good health.

V gene TRBV6-1 combines with J gene TRBJ1-6; D gene unclear. This CDR3 has 11 amino acids. Per germline, CDR1 MNHNS and CDR2 SASEGT. V was pared by 4 bases and J by 11 bases, with 6 bases between. CDR3 sequence: CASSGNAPLHF. As DNA, the CDR3 is TGTGCCAGCAGTGGAAATGCACCCCTCCACTTT.

The gene calls are TRBV7-9 and TRBJ2-6; the D is unclear. The germline V gene has CDR1 SEHNR and CDR2 FQNEAQ (reference sequence). The CDR3 consists of 14 residues. V was pared by 4 bases and J by 1 base, with 5 bases between. CDR3 loop: CASSWESGANVLTF. As DNA, the CDR3 is TGTGCCAGCAGCTGGGAATCTGGGGCCAACGTCCTGACTTTC.

The CDR3 region is CASSQEDGTAYGYTF. The CDR3 DNA sequence: TGCGCCAGCAGCCAAGAGGACGGGACAGCCTATGGCTACACCTTC. This chain joins TRBV4-3 and TRBJ1-2; 7 bases match TRBD1. The V and J ends lost 0 bases and 4 bases, in that order; junction bases with no gene match: 5. Germline assignment: CDR1 LGHNA and CDR2 YSLEER. The CDR3 loop spans 15 amino acids.

The chain carries TRBV10-3 and TRBJ1-3; D ambiguous. Trimming shortened V by 10 bases and J by 1 base, and 11 bases separated the two germline ends. The CDR3 contains 13 residues. CDR1 and CDR2 (germline): ENHRY, SYGVKD. The CDR3 sequence is CATLSVSGNTIYF. In DNA form, the CDR3 reads TGTGCCACCCTGTCAGTTTCTGGAAACACCATATATTTT.

This chain links TRBV27 with TRBJ1-5; D may be TRBD1 (5 bases). This CDR3 contains 12 residues. V was clipped by 7 bases and J by 12 bases, with 16 bases between them. Germline CDR1 reads MNHEY; CDR2 reads SMNVEV (reference sequence). The CDR3 sequence is CASIPRPGYQHF. CDR3 sequence (DNA): TGTGCCAGCATCCCCCGACCAGGGTACCAGCATTTT.

The chain links TRBV6-1 to TRBJ1-4, with D possibly matching TRBD1 (6 bases). Deletions cut 1 base from V and 0 bases from J, with 18 bases between. Germline CDR1 MNHNS, CDR2 SASEGT. CDR3 length equals 19 residues. In nucleotides, the CDR3 is TGTGCCAGCAGTGAAGGAGGCAGGGGTTATCATGCAACTAATGAAAAACTGTTTTTT. Amino acids: CASSEGGRGYHATNEKLFF.

To note about this clone: Other DNA sequences of this sample code for an identical CDR3. The rearrangement joins TRBV7-2 to TRBJ2-7; TRBD2 aligns across 7 bases. Germline-derived CDR1 and CDR2 are SGHTA and FQGNSA. The CDR3 is made up of 15 amino acids. Trimming took 1 base from V and 2 from J; bases not matched to a gene: 5. As DNA, the CDR3 is TGTGCCAGCAGCTTAGGTGGGAGGGTGCCCTACGAGCAGTACTTC. This encodes CASSLGGRVPYEQYF.

The V gene is TRBV2, the J gene TRBJ2-1; no clear D. The CDR3 contains 11 residues. In germline, CDR1 is SNHLY, CDR2 FYNNEI. V was cut by 6 bases and J by 15 bases, with 15 bases left in between. CDR3 in amino acids: CASSPSIQPFF. CDR3 nucleotides: TGTGCCAGCAGCCCCTCTATACAGCCGTTCTTC.

This chain uses TRBV30 with TRBJ2-3; D is perhaps TRBD1 or TRBD2 (5 bases each). Germline values: CDR1 GTSNPN, CDR2 SVGIG (reference sequence). The CDR3 extends over 13 amino acids. V was cut by 4 bases and J by 6 bases, with 14 bases left in between. Here the CDR3 DNA reads TGTGCCTGGACCGCGGCCGGGGCGGATACGCAGTATTTT. This sequence encodes CAWTAAGADTQYF.

On this clone: In the same sample, other DNA sequences code for this CDR3. The rearrangement uses TRBV18 and TRBJ1-1, with D possibly matching TRBD1 (6 bases). Germline V lookup: CDR1 KGHSH, CDR2 LQKENI. The CDR3 totals 14 residues. Trimming removed 4 bases from V and 3 bases from J, with 12 bases in between. CDR3 protein: CASSLRGPDTEAFF. DNA for the CDR3: TGTGCCAGCTCACTGCGGGGGCCGGACACTGAAGCTTTCTTT. The variable domain in full, completed from reference TRBV18 and TRBJ1-1, reads NAGVMQNPRHLVRRRGQEARLRCSPMKGHSHVYWYRQLPEEGLKFMVYLQKENIIDESGMPKERFSAEFPKEGPSILRIQQVVRGDSAAYFCASSLRGPDTEAFFGQGTRLTVV.

This chain links TRBV9 with TRBJ2-2, with 13 bases identical to TRBD2. CDR1 is SGDLS, CDR2 YYNGEE, per germline. V shed 2 bases, J shed 3 bases, and the junction held 4 bases outside the gene matches. This CDR3 spans 17 amino acids. CDR3 in amino acids: CASSVRLAGGYTGELFF. The CDR3, as DNA: TGTGCCAGCAGCGTTCGACTAGCGGGAGGTTACACCGGGGAGCTGTTTTTT.

The gene calls are TRBV6-6 and TRBJ1-2; 8 bases are a match to TRBD1. Germline V gene sequence: CDR1 MNHNY, CDR2 SVGAGI (reference sequence). The CDR3 contains 16 residues. V lost 6 bases, J lost 3 bases, and 12 bases stayed unmatched. CDR3 in amino acids: CASRRGQGKGDYGYTF. The CDR3, as DNA: TGTGCCAGCAGGAGAGGACAGGGCAAGGGGGACTATGGCTACACCTTC.

The V and J genes are TRBV14 and TRBJ2-7; 8 bases are a match to TRBD2. The junction had 8 bases not matched to a gene; V was cut back by 3 bases and J by 4 bases. The CDR3 contains 15 residues. CDR1 and CDR2 from the germline V gene are SGHDN and FVKESK. The CDR3 loop is CASSQGGLGRYEQYF. CDR3 DNA: TGTGCCAGCAGCCAGGGGGGACTAGGTCGATACGAGCAGTACTTC.

The chain couples TRBV6-5 to TRBJ1-1; D remains ambiguous. Germline CDR1 MNHEY, CDR2 SVGAGI. Trimming left V 4 bases short and J 4 bases short, with 10 bases between. The CDR3 spans 13 residues. The CDR3 here is CASSWAAVTEAFF. The DNA for the CDR3 is TGTGCCAGCAGTTGGGCGGCGGTCACTGAAGCTTTCTTT.

This clone was found once. V and J are TRBV5-1 and TRBJ2-3; D might be TRBD1 or TRBD2, each matching 5 bases. Deletions cut 5 bases from V and 2 bases from J, with 18 bases between. CDR3 length: 16 amino acids. From germline, CDR1 is SGHRS and CDR2 YFSETQ. The CDR3 sequence: CASSLWGRVNTDTQYF. The CDR3 DNA sequence: TGCGCCAGCAGTCTGTGGGGGAGAGTTAACACAGATACGCAGTATTTT.

To note about this clone: At the DNA level, this CDR3 is encoded by other sequences in the same sample as well. The chain combines TRBV2 with TRBJ2-7; D is unresolved. Germline V lookup: CDR1 SNHLY, CDR2 FYNNEI. V was cut by 5 bases and J by 3 bases, with 5 bases left in between. The CDR3 consists of 11 residues. The CDR3: CASSYNYEQYF. As DNA, the CDR3 is TGTGCCAGCAGTTACAACTACGAGCAGTACTTC.

CDR3 sequence reads: CASSLLGSGNGYTF. The CDR3 DNA reads as TGTGCCAGCAGCTTACTGGGGTCAGGGAATGGCTACACCTTC. This sequence joins TRBV11-2 and TRBJ1-2; maybe TRBD1 (5 bases). With 2 bases removed from V and 6 bases from J, the gap between germline ends came to 13 bases. Germline CDR1 is SGHAT and CDR2 is FQNNGV. This CDR3 is built from 14 residues.

The J gene is TRBJ1-6, the V gene TRBV9; 7 positions match TRBD1. The germline CDR1 and CDR2 sequences are SGDLS and YYNGEE. V lost 0 bases, J lost 9 bases, and 3 bases stayed unmatched. The CDR3 totals 14 residues. The CDR3 loop reads CASSVAQGGSPLHF. The CDR3 nucleotides are TGTGCCAGCAGCGTAGCGCAGGGGGGTTCACCCCTCCACTTT. The full variable domain, its missing parts supplied by reference TRBV9 and TRBJ1-6, is DSGVTQTPKHLITATGQRVTLRCSPRSGDLSVYWYQQSLDQGLQFLIQYYNGEERAKGNILERFSAQQFPDLHSELNLSSLELGDSALYFCASSVAQGGSPLHFGNGTRLTVT.

V gene TRBV7-2 combines with J gene TRBJ2-5; D gene ambiguous. The CDR3 covers 13 residues. CDR1 and CDR2 from the germline V gene are SGHTA and FQGNSA. The germline V and J ends were trimmed by 1 base and 2 bases, with 5 bases remaining between them. The CDR3 region has the DNA TGTGCCAGCAGCTTAGTCCTGCAAGAGACCCAGTACTTC. Its protein product is CASSLVLQETQYF.

As DNA, the CDR3 is TGTGCCAGCAGTTTGACAGGGTCCCGAGGCGAGACCCAGTACTTC. Its translation is CASSLTGSRGETQYF. The chain couples TRBV6-5 to TRBJ2-5; 7 positions match TRBD1. The CDR3 runs 15 residues. CDR1 is MNHEY, CDR2 SVGAGI, per germline. J lost 5 bases, V lost 4 bases, and 10 bases had no gene match.

DNA of the CDR3: TGCAGCGTTTGGACTGTCGGCTACACCTTC. This encodes CSVWTVGYTF. V and J are TRBV29-1 and TRBJ1-2; D remains ambiguous. Germline assignment: CDR1 SQVTM and CDR2 ANQGSEA. This CDR3 comprises 10 residues. V dropped 5 bases and J dropped 8 bases, with 9 bases sitting between them.

The chain employs TRBV7-9 and TRBJ2-1, with D unclear. This CDR3 is built from 12 residues. CDR1 SEHNR and CDR2 FQNEAQ come from the germline V gene (reference sequence). V lost 5 bases and J lost 8, with 10 bases in between. DNA for the CDR3: TGTGCCAGCAGCCGCGATACTTATGAGCAGTTCTTC. It is translated as CASSRDTYEQFF. Complete variable domain (other parts from reference TRBV7-9 and TRBJ2-1): DTGVSQNPRHKITKRGQNVTFRCDPISEHNRLYWYRQTLGQGPEFLTYFQNEAQLEKSRLLSDRFSAERPKGSFSTLEIQRTEQGDSAMYLCASSRDTYEQFFGPGTRLTVL.

As concerns this clone: Other DNA sequences in the same sample also yield this CDR3. The rearrangement links TRBV9 to TRBJ2-5; 7 nucleotides match TRBD2. V trimming: 0 bases; J trimming: 5 bases; junction bases outside the gene matches: 4. Germline V gene lookup returns CDR1 SGDLS and CDR2 YYNGEE. This CDR3 comprises 14 residues. The DNA of the CDR3 is TGTGCCAGCAGCGTAGCCCCCGGGGGGGAGACCCAGTACTTC. It encodes CASSVAPGGETQYF.

The rearrangement joins TRBV11-2 to TRBJ2-5; TRBD1 matches 10 bases. The germline CDR1 and CDR2 sequences are SGHAT and FQNNGV. Trimming cost V 5 bases and J 5 bases; bases outside gene matches: 5. The CDR3 covers 14 residues. The CDR3: CASSPTGGVETQYF. The CDR3, as DNA: TGTGCCAGCAGCCCGACAGGGGGCGTCGAGACCCAGTACTTC.

For this clone: The sample has other DNA sequences that encode this CDR3 too. V is TRBV11-2 and J is TRBJ2-2; D remains ambiguous. Trimming took off 1 base at V and 6 bases at J, with 3 bases between the two ends. CDR3 length equals 12 residues. Germline V CDR1 and CDR2: SGHAT, FQNNGV. CDR3 nucleotide sequence: TGTGCCAGCAGCTTAGGGCCCGGGGAGCTGTTTTTT. This encodes CASSLGPGELFF.

The V call is TRBV25-1, the J call TRBJ2-5, with TRBD1 identical over 11 bases. V lost 5 bases to trimming and J lost 5 bases; unmatched junction nucleotides: 7. CDR1 is MGHDK, CDR2 SYGVNS, per germline. The CDR3 is made up of 15 amino acids. Here the CDR3 DNA reads TGTGCCAGCAGTACCCGGACAGGGGGCTTGGAGACCCAGTACTTC. Translated, it gives CASSTRTGGLETQYF. Looking up the rest from reference TRBV25-1 and TRBJ2-5 gives the full variable domain: EADIYQTPRYLVIGTGKKITLECSQTMGHDKMYWYQQDPGMELHLIHYSYGVNSTEKGDLSSESTVSRIRTEHFPLTLESARPSHTSQYLCASSTRTGGLETQYFGPGTRLLVL.

This clone was seen only once. CDR3 bases: TGTGCCAGCAACAGGGTAGGGGAGCAGTACTTC. It specifies CASNRVGEQYF. This chain joins TRBV28 and TRBJ2-7; D is perhaps TRBD1 (6 bases). Germline V CDR1 and CDR2: MDHEN, SYDVKM. The ends were cut back, 7 bases at V and 7 bases at J, with 11 bases in the middle. This CDR3 region has 11 residues.